This T cell receptor (beta chain) is drawn from a study of early T cells in non-severe SARS-CoV-2 infection. Overall study context: Chains stayed unpaired after sequencing of bulk RNA from unsorted whole blood.

TCRdb reprocessed the 5' RACE reads with MiXCR, giving one entry per CDR3 protein. The sample comprises 24,000 or so distinct CDR3 sequences, less than 5% of which are singletons, and approximately 4.4% rests with the top ten. This clonotype was observed many times. The CDR3 totals 15 residues. From germline, CDR1 is SGHDN and CDR2 FVKESK. V lost 4 bases, J lost 4 bases, and 11 bases lay in between. Sequences were obtained from whole blood. This TCR came from an adult who was a healthcare worker with PCR-confirmed SARS-CoV-2 infection or an uninfected control (not recorded which). The chain recombines TRBV14 with TRBJ2-6; D remains ambiguous. CDR3 residues: CASSPLVPGANVLTF. In nucleotides, the CDR3 is TGTGCCAGCAGCCCACTGGTCCCCGGGGCCAACGTCCTGACTTTC.